The 32 T cell receptor beta chains presented below share a single source sample, sequenced in a study of prognosis after radiotherapy for stage I lung cancer. Amplification of the TCR beta CDR3 (from genomic DNA) was done by two-round multiplex PCR. During first-round PCR, primers specific to each TRBV and TRBJ gene were used. TCRdb re-called the multiplex PCR reads through MiXCR, storing one row per CDR3 protein. The repertoire holds about 59,000 distinct CDR3 sequences, with 26% as singletons. Source: PBMCs, taken before or after stereotactic body radiation therapy (not recorded which). These receptors all come from a donor older than 45 with non-small cell lung cancer.

This chain joins TRBV20-1 and TRBJ1-4; D is ambiguous. CDR3 size: 15 residues. CDR1 is DFQATT and CDR2 is SNEGSKA in the germline V gene (reference sequence). With 2 bases removed from V and 6 bases from J, the gap between germline ends came to 16 bases. The DNA for the CDR3 is TGCAGTGCTAGATATCTAAGGGTCGTTGATGAAAAACTGTTTTTT. Translated, it gives CSARYLRVVDEKLFF.

There are many counts of this clonotype. This chain links TRBV5-1 with TRBJ2-1; 8 nucleotides agree with TRBD1. The germline CDR1 and CDR2 sequences are SGHRS and YFSETQ. This CDR3 has 13 amino acids. Trimming at V came to 4 bases and at J to 8 bases, leaving 5 bases not matched to a gene. CDR3 sequence reads: CASSPGGRDEQFF. As DNA, the CDR3 is TGCGCCAGCAGCCCAGGGGGCCGGGATGAGCAGTTCTTC.

There are a few counts of this clonotype. The chain carries TRBV5-4 and TRBJ2-6; D is ambiguous. The germline CDR1 and CDR2 sequences are SGHNT and YYREEE (reference sequence). CDR3 size: 14 residues. Trimming shortened V by 6 bases and J by 4 bases, and 11 bases separated the two germline ends. DNA of the CDR3: TGTGCCAGCATGGGTGATCTAGGGGCCAACGTCCTGACTTTC. Its protein is CASMGDLGANVLTF. Variable domain in full (rest from reference TRBV5-4 and TRBJ2-6): ETGVTQSPTHLIKTRGQQVTLRCSSQSGHNTVSWYQQALGQGPQFIFQYYREEENGRGNFPPRFSGLQFPNYSSELNVNALELDDSALYLCASMGDLGANVLTFGAGSRLTVL.

This sequence joins TRBV6-1 and TRBJ1-1, with a tentative D call TRBD1 (5 bases). Germline V lookup: CDR1 MNHNS, CDR2 SASEGT. This CDR3 contains 15 residues. The V end was cut by 5 bases, the J end by 5 bases, with 18 bases between. The CDR3 coding sequence is TGTGCCAGCAGTCATGCTGGGAACGGGGGGACTGAAGCTTTCTTT. As protein: CASSHAGNGGTEAFF.

This clonotype came up many times. The chain recombines TRBV11-3 with TRBJ1-5, with TRBD1 identical over 8 bases. After removal of 0 bases from V and 1 base from J, the junction contained 8 bases not matched to a gene. The CDR3 extends over 18 amino acids. The germline CDR1 and CDR2 sequences are SGHNT and YENEEA. CDR3 DNA: TGTGCCAGCAGCTTAGAACTACGGACAGGGTACAGCAATCAGCCCCAGCATTTT. This encodes CASSLELRTGYSNQPQHF.

This chain links TRBV6-1 with TRBJ2-3; D is possibly TRBD1 (6 bases). The CDR3 totals 15 residues. V was pared by 6 bases and J by 1 base, with 14 bases between. CDR1 and CDR2 (germline): MNHNS, SASEGT. The CDR3 DNA reads TGTGCCAGCAGCGCTGGACAGATCGGCACAGATACGCAGTATTTT. Translation gives CASSAGQIGTDTQYF.

This clonotype was recorded at least ten times. The chain carries TRBV10-2 and TRBJ1-5, with 12 bases lining up with TRBD1. Trimming cost V 2 bases and J 0 bases; bases outside gene matches: 8. In germline, CDR1 is WSHSY, CDR2 SAAADI. CDR3 size: 19 residues. CDR3 amino acids: CASSEIPGQGARSNQPQHF. CDR3 nucleotides: TGCGCCAGCAGTGAGATACCGGGACAGGGGGCGCGTAGCAATCAGCCCCAGCATTTT.

This clonotype was detected many times. This rearrangement joins TRBV6-2 or TRBV6-3 to TRBJ2-1; tentatively, D is TRBD1 or TRBD2 (5 bases each). CDR3 length: 14 amino acids. Per germline, CDR1 MNHEY and CDR2 SVGEGT. V was shortened by 2 bases and J by 5 bases, with 10 bases between the two germline ends. The CDR3 nucleotides are TGTGCCAGCAGTTACCAGGGACCCCACAATGAGCAGTTCTTC. Translated, it gives CASSYQGPHNEQFF.

There are many counts of this clonotype. The chain employs TRBV20-1 and TRBJ2-7, with D possibly being TRBD1 (6 bases). This CDR3 has 14 amino acids. The germline gives CDR1 DFQATT, CDR2 SNEGSKA (reference sequence). Trimming shortened V by 3 bases and J by 3 bases, and 15 bases separated the two germline ends. CDR3 residues: CSASEPGTYYEQYF. The CDR3 coding sequence is TGCAGTGCTAGTGAACCCGGGACATACTACGAGCAGTACTTC.

V usage is TRBV4-1 and J usage is TRBJ1-1, with D perhaps matching TRBD1 (6 bases). This CDR3 contains 12 residues. In germline, CDR1 is MGHRA, CDR2 YSYEKL. V gave up 1 base and J gave up 10 bases, with 10 bases separating them. CDR3 DNA: TGCGCCAGCAGCCAAGTGGACAGTGGAGCTTTCTTT. It specifies CASSQVDSGAFF.

This clonotype was seen repeatedly, ten times or more. The J gene is TRBJ1-3, the V gene TRBV2; D gene ambiguous. Trimming cost V 7 bases and J 0 bases, with 13 bases left between them. The CDR3 is made up of 15 amino acids. Germline CDR1 reads SNHLY; CDR2 reads FYNNEI. The CDR3 DNA sequence: TGTGCCAGCACCCCCGACGGTTTCTCTGGAAACACCATATATTTT. This codes for CASTPDGFSGNTIYF. The full variable domain, its missing parts supplied by reference TRBV2 and TRBJ1-3, is EPEVTQTPSHQVTQMGQEVILRCVPISNHLYFYWYRQILGQKVEFLVSFYNNEISEKSEIFDDQFSVERPDGSNFTLKIRSTKLEDSAMYFCASTPDGFSGNTIYFGEGSWLTVV.

Turning to this clonotype: Since a far larger clone is one base different, this is likely a read error. The chain is built from TRBV6-1 and TRBJ1-2, with no clear D. The CDR3 sequence is 13 residues long. V was trimmed by 8 bases and J by 8 bases, leaving 18 bases between them. CDR1 and CDR2 from the germline V gene are MNHNS and SASEGT. In DNA, the CDR3 is TGTGCCAGCTGCCATTCCCTCGTGGGGGGCTACACCTTC. Translating it yields CASCHSLVGGYTF.

This clonotype has at least ten counts. The chain has TRBV5-8 and TRBJ2-3; 13 bases are a match to TRBD2. Trimming took 2 bases from V and 0 from J; bases not matched to a gene: 3. Germline lookup yields CDR1 SGHTS and CDR2 YDEGEE. CDR3 size: 17 residues. The CDR3 DNA is TGTGCCAGCAGCTTAGGGACTAGCGGGGCGAGCACAGATACGCAGTATTTT. Its translation is CASSLGTSGASTDTQYF.

This clonotype occurred many times. V gene TRBV5-1 combines with J gene TRBJ2-7; D not resolved. The CDR3 is 14 amino acids. V was clipped by 0 bases and J by 2 bases, with 9 bases between them. Germline V gene lookup returns CDR1 SGHRS and CDR2 YFSETQ. The CDR3, as DNA: TGCGCCAGCAGCTTGGCCGGCGGAACCTACGAGCAGTACTTC. It specifies CASSLAGGTYEQYF.

This clonotype came up many times. V usage is TRBV30 and J usage is TRBJ2-1, with 9 bases fitting TRBD1. The V gene's germline CDR1 is GTSNPN and CDR2 SVGIG (reference sequence). CDR3 size: 14 residues. V dropped 3 bases and J dropped 2; count of bases not matched to a gene: 2. DNA for the CDR3: TGTGCCTGGAGCGGGACAGGGACCTACAATGAGCAGTTCTTC. This encodes CAWSGTGTYNEQFF.

There are a few counts of this clonotype. The CDR3 region is CASSLILFRDRGPYTDTQYF. The CDR3 DNA reads as TGTGCCAGCAGCTTGATCCTATTCCGGGACAGGGGACCATACACAGATACGCAGTATTTT. This sequence joins TRBV28 and TRBJ2-3, with 10 bases fitting TRBD1. This CDR3 has 20 amino acids. V lost 6 bases and J lost 2; bases outside the gene matches: 20. CDR1 and CDR2 from the germline V gene are MDHEN and SYDVKM.

This clonotype was found many times. V gene TRBV4-1 combines with J gene TRBJ1-6; maybe TRBD1 (6 bases). The CDR3 is made up of 16 amino acids. The ends were cut back, 4 bases at V and 7 bases at J, with 17 bases in the middle. Germline lookup yields CDR1 MGHRA and CDR2 YSYEKL. CDR3 region: CASSPSTNRANSPLHF. The CDR3 nucleotides are TGCGCCAGCAGCCCTAGCACCAACAGGGCGAATTCACCCCTCCACTTT.

In the case of this clonotype: At one boundary the junction diverges from the germline segment, which might be a read error. The CDR3 region has the DNA TGCGCCAGCAGTCAACCCGGACTAGCGGCGGACAATGAGCAGTTCTTC. Translated, it gives CASSQPGLAADNEQFF. The rearrangement joins TRBV6-2 or TRBV6-3 to TRBJ2-1, with 10 bases that match TRBD2. Germline-derived CDR1 and CDR2 are MNHEY and SVGEGT. The CDR3 length is 16 residues.

This clonotype has ten or more counts. The chain recombines TRBV2 with TRBJ2-3; D is unclear. CDR1 is SNHLY and CDR2 is FYNNEI in the germline V gene. V was pared by 6 bases and J by 6 bases, with 10 bases between. The CDR3 length is 12 residues. The CDR3 nucleotides are TGTGCCAGCAGCACTGACTGGGATACGCAGTATTTT. Protein: CASSTDWDTQYF.

This clonotype was observed many times. J is TRBJ1-2 and V is TRBV6-5; no clear D gene. The CDR3 is 15 amino acids. The germline V and J ends were trimmed by 0 bases and 4 bases, with 12 bases remaining between them. Per germline, CDR1 MNHEY and CDR2 SVGAGI. CDR3 DNA: TGTGCCAGCAGTTACTCGACCGGACGGATCTATGGCTACACCTTC. Translation gives CASSYSTGRIYGYTF.

This clonotype was observed at least ten times. The J gene is TRBJ1-3, the V gene TRBV7-2, with D possibly matching TRBD1 (5 bases). The V end lost 5 bases, the J end lost 4 bases, and 9 bases lay between the germline ends. The CDR3 is 13 amino acids. CDR1 and CDR2 (germline): SGHTA, FQGNSA. The CDR3 spells CASSDRQGNTIYF. The CDR3, as DNA: TGTGCCAGCAGCGACCGACAGGGAAACACCATATATTTT.

This clonotype has ten or more counts. V and J are TRBV19 and TRBJ1-1; TRBD1 might be the D (5 bases). Germline V gene sequence: CDR1 LNHDA, CDR2 SQIVND (reference sequence). The V gene lost 4 bases and the J gene lost 5 bases, with 11 bases spanning the gap. The CDR3 length is 13 residues. In DNA form, the CDR3 reads TGTGCCAGTAGTACACAGGTTGGGACTGAAGCTTTCTTT. It codes for CASSTQVGTEAFF.

Regarding this clonotype: A far larger clone is off by one base, so a read error is likely. The chain uses TRBV6-5 and TRBJ2-7, with 7 bases aligning to TRBD1. The CDR3 is 15 residues long. CDR1 is MNHEY, CDR2 SVGAGI, per germline. This chain's CDR3 is CASSTPRQGAYEKYF. CDR3 sequence (DNA): TGTGCCAGCAGTACCCCCCGACAGGGAGCTTACGAGAAGTACTTC.

The table lists this clonotype with many counts. This chain connects TRBV5-8 to TRBJ2-7; tentative D call: TRBD2 (5 bases). V was cut by 2 bases and J by 1 base, with 13 bases left in between. Germline CDR1 reads SGHTS; CDR2 reads YDEGEE. The CDR3 is made up of 15 amino acids. In DNA, the CDR3 is TGTGCCAGCAGCTTACCGGGGAGTTTATCCTACGAGCAGTACTTC. It is translated as CASSLPGSLSYEQYF. Variable domain in full (rest from reference TRBV5-8 and TRBJ2-7): EAGVTQSPTHLIKTRGQQATLRCSPISGHTSVYWYQQALGLGLQFLLWYDEGEERNRGNFPPRFSGRQFPNYSSELNVNALELEDSALYLCASSLPGSLSYEQYFGPGTRLTVT.

This clonotype has ten or more counts. CDR3 loop: CASSDSRNWFSIGTDTQYF. DNA of the CDR3: TGTGCCAGCAGTGATTCTCGAAATTGGTTCTCCATCGGCACAGATACGCAGTATTTT. The J gene is TRBJ2-3, the V gene TRBV6-1; D gene unclear. The CDR3 runs to 19 residues. The V end was cut by 3 bases, the J end by 1 base, with 23 bases between. Germline CDR1 MNHNS, CDR2 SASEGT.

This clonotype was observed many times. The chain uses TRBV7-2 and TRBJ2-5; a possible D gene is TRBD2 (7 bases). Trimming left V 1 base short and J 6 bases short, with 15 bases between. CDR3 length equals 15 residues. Germline V gene sequence: CDR1 SGHTA, CDR2 FQGNSA. DNA of the CDR3: TGTGCCAGCAGCTTAGATGGGGGGGGGCCGAAGACCCAGTACTTC. It specifies CASSLDGGGPKTQYF.

This clonotype came up many times. V and J are TRBV28 and TRBJ2-3; 9 nucleotides align to TRBD2. V lost 8 bases, J lost 2 bases, and 8 bases stayed unmatched. Germline CDR1 MDHEN, CDR2 SYDVKM. The CDR3 extends over 15 amino acids. The chain's CDR3 is CASHTGTSYTDTQYF. In nucleotides, the CDR3 is TGTGCCAGCCACACCGGGACTAGCTACACAGATACGCAGTATTTT.

This clonotype was seen ten or more times. The chain carries TRBV5-1 and TRBJ1-1, with a weak D call TRBD1 (5 bases). This CDR3 region has 14 residues. Per germline, CDR1 SGHRS and CDR2 YFSETQ. With 3 bases removed from V and 3 bases from J, the gap between germline ends came to 12 bases. CDR3 region: CASSSGPRDTEAFF. CDR3 sequence (DNA): TGCGCCAGCAGCTCGGGACCCCGGGACACTGAAGCTTTCTTT.

This clonotype was detected ten times or more. The rearrangement joins TRBV6-5 to TRBJ1-2, with a tentative D call TRBD1 (6 bases). Germline CDR1 is MNHEY and CDR2 is SVGAGI. V lost 4 bases, J lost 5 bases, and 11 bases lay in between. The CDR3 sequence is 13 residues long. The CDR3 DNA is TGTGCCAGCAGTTCCCTAGGGGGGTATGGCTACACCTTC. Translating gives CASSSLGGYGYTF.

This clonotype was detected many times. The gene calls are TRBV15 and TRBJ1-1; 8 bases fit TRBD1. CDR1 is LNHNV, CDR2 YYDKDF, per germline (reference sequence). Losses at the gene ends were 5 bases for V and 0 bases for J; bases not matched to a gene: 8. The CDR3 is 16 residues long. CDR3 sequence (DNA): TGTGCCACCAGCGGGAGACAGGGGATCATGAACACTGAAGCTTTCTTT. It specifies CATSGRQGIMNTEAFF.

This clonotype was recorded many times. V and J are TRBV7-2 and TRBJ2-5, with D unclear. The germline gives CDR1 SGHTA, CDR2 FQGNSA. V gave up 3 bases and J gave up 5 bases, with 7 bases separating them. This CDR3 comprises 12 residues. The CDR3 is CASSFLGETQYF. The DNA of the CDR3 is TGTGCCAGCAGCTTCTTAGGCGAGACCCAGTACTTC.

About this clonotype itself: One end of the junction does not line up with germline, which may come from a read error. The V and J genes are TRBV5-1 and TRBJ2-2, with D perhaps TRBD1 (5 bases). The CDR3 has 15 amino acids. Germline lookup yields CDR1 SGHRS and CDR2 YFSETQ. CDR3 coding DNA: TGCGCCAGCAGCACCAGGGATTCGAACACCAGGGAGCTGTTTTTT. It is translated as CASSTRDSNTRELFF.